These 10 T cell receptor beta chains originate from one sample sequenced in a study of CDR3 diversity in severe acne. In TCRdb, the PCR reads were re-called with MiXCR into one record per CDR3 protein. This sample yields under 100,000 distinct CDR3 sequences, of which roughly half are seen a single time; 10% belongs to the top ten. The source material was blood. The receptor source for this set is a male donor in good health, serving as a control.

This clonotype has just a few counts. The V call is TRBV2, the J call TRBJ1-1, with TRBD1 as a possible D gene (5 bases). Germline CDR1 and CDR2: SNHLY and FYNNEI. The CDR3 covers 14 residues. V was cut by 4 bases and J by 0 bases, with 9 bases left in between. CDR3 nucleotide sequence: TGTGCCAGCAGTGGTCCAGGGATGAACACTGAAGCTTTCTTT. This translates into CASSGPGMNTEAFF.

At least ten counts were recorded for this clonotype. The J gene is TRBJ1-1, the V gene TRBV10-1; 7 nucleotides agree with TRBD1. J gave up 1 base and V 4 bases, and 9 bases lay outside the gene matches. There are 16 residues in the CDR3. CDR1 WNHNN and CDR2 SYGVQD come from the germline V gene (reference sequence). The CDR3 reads CASSGWTGEKNTEAFF. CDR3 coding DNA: TGCGCCAGCAGTGGCTGGACAGGAGAAAAGAACACTGAAGCTTTCTTT.

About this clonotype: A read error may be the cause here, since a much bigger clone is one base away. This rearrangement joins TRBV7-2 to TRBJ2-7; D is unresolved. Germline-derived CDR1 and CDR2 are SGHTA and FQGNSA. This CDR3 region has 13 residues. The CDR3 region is CASSLTQVYERYF. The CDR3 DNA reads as TGTGCCAGCAGCTTAACCCAAGTCTACGAGCGGTACTTC.

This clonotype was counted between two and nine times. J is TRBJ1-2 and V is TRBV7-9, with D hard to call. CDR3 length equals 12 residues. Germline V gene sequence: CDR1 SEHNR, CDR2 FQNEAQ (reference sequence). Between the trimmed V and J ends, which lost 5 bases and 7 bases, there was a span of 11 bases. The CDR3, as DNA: TGTGCCAGCAGCGCCCAGGAGGGTGGCTACACCTTC. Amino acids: CASSAQEGGYTF. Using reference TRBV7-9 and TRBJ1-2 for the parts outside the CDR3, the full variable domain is DTGVSQNPRHKITKRGQNVTFRCDPISEHNRLYWYRQTLGQGPEFLTYFQNEAQLEKSRLLSDRFSAERPKGSFSTLEIQRTEQGDSAMYLCASSAQEGGYTFGSGTRLTVV.

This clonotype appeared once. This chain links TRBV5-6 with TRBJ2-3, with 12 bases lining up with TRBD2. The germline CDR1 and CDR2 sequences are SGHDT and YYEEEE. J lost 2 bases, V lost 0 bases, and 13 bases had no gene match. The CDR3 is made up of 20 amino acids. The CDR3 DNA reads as TGTGCCAGCAGCTTGGGCTTTCACTTGCTAGCGGGGGGGAACACAGATACGCAGTATTTT. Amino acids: CASSLGFHLLAGGNTDTQYF.

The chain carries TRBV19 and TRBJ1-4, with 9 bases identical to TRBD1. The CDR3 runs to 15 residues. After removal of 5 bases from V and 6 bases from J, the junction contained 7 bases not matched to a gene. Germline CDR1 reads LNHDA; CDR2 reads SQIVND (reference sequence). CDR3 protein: CASSPRTGVDEKLFF. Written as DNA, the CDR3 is TGTGCCAGTAGTCCCCGGACAGGGGTTGATGAAAAACTGTTTTTT. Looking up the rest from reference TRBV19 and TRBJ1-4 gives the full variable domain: DGGITQSPKYLFRKEGQNVTLSCEQNLNHDAMYWYRQDPGQGLRLIYYSQIVNDFQKGDIAEGYSVSREKKESFPLTVTSAQKNPTAFYLCASSPRTGVDEKLFFGSGTQLSVL.

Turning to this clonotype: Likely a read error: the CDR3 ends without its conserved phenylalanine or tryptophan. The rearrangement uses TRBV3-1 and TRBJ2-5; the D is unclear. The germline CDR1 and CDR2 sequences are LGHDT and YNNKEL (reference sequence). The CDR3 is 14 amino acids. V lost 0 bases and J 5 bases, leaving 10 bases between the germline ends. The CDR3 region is CASSQETPWETQYL. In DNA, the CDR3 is TGTGCCAGCAGCCAAGAGACTCCCTGGGAGACCCAGTACCTC.

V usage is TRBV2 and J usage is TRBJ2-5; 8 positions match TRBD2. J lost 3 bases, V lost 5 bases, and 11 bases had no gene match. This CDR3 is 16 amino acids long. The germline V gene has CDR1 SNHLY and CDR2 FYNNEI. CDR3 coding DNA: TGTGCCAGCAGTTCCATAACTAGCGGTAAAGAAGAGACCCAGTACTTC. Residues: CASSSITSGKEETQYF.

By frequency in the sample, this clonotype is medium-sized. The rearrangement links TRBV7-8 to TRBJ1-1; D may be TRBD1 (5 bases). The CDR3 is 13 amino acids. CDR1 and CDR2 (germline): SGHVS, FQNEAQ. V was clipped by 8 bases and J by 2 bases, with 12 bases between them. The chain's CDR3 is CASEAGRNTEAFF. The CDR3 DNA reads TGTGCCAGCGAGGCAGGGAGAAACACTGAAGCTTTCTTT.

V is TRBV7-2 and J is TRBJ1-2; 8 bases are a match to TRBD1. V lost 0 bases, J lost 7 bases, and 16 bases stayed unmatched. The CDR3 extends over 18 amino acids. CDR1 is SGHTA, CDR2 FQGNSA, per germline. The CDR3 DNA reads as TGTGCCAGCAGCTTAGCTTCCCAATGGCAGGGGGCGAAGAGTGGCTACACCTTC. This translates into CASSLASQWQGAKSGYTF.